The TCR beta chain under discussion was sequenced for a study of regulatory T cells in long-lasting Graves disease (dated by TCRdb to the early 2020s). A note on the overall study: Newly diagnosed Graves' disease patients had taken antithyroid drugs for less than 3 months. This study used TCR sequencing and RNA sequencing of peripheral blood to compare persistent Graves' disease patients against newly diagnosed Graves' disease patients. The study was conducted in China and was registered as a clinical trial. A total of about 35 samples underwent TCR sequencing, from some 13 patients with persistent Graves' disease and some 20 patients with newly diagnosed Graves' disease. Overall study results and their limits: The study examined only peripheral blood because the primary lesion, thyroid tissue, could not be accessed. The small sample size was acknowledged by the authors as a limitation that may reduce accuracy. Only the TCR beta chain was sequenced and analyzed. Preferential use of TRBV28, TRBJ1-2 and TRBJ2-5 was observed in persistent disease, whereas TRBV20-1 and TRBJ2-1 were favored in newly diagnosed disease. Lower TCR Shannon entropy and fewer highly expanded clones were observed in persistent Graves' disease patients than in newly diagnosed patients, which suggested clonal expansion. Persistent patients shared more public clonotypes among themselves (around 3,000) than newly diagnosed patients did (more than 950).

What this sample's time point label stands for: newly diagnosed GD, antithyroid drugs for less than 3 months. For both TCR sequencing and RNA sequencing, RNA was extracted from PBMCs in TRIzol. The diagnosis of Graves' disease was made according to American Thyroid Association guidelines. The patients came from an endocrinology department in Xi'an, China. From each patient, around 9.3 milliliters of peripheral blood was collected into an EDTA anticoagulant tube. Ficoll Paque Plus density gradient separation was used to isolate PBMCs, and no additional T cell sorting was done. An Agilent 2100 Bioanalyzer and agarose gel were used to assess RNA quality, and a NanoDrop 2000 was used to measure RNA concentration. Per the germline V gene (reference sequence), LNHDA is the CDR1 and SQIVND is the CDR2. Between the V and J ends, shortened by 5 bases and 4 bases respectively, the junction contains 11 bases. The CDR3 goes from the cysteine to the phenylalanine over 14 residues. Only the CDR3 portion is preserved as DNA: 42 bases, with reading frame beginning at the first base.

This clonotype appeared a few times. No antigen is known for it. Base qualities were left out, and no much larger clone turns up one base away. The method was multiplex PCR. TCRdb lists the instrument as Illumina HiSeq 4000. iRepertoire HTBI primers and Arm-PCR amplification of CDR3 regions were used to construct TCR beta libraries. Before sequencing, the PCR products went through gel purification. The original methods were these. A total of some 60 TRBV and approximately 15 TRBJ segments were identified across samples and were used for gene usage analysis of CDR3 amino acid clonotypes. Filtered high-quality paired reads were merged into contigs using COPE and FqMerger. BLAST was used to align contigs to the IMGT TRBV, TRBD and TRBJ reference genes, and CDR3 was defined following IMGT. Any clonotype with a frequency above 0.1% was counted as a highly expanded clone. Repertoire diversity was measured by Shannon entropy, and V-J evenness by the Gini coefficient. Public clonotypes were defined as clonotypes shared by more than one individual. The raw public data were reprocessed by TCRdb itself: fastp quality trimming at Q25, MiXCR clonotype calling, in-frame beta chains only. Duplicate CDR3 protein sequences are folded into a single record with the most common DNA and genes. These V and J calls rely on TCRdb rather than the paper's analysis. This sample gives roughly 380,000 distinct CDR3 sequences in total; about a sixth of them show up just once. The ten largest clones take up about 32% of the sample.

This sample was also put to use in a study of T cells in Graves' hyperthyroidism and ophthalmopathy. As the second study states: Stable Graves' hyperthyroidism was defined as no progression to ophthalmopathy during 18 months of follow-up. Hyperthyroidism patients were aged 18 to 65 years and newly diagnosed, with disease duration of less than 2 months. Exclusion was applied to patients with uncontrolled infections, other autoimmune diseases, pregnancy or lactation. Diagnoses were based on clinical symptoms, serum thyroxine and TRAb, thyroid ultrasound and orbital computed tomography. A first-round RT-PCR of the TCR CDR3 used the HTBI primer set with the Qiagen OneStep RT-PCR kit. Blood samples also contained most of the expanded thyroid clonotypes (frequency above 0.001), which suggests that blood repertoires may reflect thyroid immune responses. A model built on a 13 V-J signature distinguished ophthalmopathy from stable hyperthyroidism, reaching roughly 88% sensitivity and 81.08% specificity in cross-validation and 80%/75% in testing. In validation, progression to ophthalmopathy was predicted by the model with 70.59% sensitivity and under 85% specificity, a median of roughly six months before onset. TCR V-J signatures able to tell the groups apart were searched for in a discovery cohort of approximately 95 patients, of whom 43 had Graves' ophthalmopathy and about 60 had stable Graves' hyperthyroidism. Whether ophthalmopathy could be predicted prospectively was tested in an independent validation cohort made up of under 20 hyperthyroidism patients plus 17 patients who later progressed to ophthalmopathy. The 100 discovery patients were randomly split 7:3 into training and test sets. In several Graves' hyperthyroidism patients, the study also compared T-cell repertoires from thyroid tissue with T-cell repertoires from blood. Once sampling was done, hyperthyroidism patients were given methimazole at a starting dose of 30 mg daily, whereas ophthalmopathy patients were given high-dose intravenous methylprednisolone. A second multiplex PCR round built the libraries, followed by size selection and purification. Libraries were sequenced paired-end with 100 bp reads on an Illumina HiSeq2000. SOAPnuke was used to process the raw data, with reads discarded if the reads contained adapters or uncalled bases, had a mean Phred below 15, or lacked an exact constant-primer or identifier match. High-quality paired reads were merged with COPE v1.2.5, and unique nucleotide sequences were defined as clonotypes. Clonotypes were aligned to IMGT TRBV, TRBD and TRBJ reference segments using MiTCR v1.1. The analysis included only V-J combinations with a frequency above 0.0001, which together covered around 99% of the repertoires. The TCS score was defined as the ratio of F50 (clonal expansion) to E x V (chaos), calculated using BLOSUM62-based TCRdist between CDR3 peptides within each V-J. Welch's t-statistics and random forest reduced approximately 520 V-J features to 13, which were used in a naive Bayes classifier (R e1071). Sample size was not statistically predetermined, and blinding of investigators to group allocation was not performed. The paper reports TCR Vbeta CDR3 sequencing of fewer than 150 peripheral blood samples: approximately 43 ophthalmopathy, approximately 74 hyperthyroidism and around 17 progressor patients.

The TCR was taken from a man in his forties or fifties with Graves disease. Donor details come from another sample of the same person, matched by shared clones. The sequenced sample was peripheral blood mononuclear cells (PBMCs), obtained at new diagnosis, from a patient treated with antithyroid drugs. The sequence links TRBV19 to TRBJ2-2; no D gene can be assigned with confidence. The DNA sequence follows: TGTGCCAGTAGTCTTAAGACCTTCACCGGGGAGCTGTTTTTT. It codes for CASSLKTFTGELFF.